These 20 T cell receptor beta chains originate from one sample sequenced in a study of blood T cell repertoires in COVID-19. Clones were sequenced by immunoSEQ multiplex PCR, and TCRdb holds only the in-frame ones, with some missing. Of tens of thousands of clones detected, approximately 85% appear once; the ten largest clones hold 7% to 9%. The specimen was peripheral blood. The receptors stem from a man aged 50 or older with active COVID-19.

A single count supports this clone. DNA for the CDR3: TGTGCCAGCAGTTCCGGGCGGGGGGGCAGATCATACAATGAGCAGTTCTTC. It encodes CASSSGRGGRSYNEQFF. The chain combines TRBV7-8 with TRBJ2-1, with TRBD2 identical over 9 bases. This CDR3 spans 17 amino acids. Germline values: CDR1 SGHVS, CDR2 FQNEAQ. The V gene end was trimmed by 6 bases and the J gene end by 4 bases; junction bases not matched to a gene: 13.

The J gene is TRBJ2-1, the V gene TRBV30, with 10 bases identical to TRBD2. V shed 3 bases and J 6 bases; nucleotides not matched to a gene: 8. The CDR3 contains 15 residues. Per germline, CDR1 GTSNPN and CDR2 SVGIG (reference sequence). This CDR3 reads CAWSFPGLASNEQFF. CDR3 sequence (DNA): TGTGCCTGGAGCTTTCCGGGACTAGCGTCCAATGAGCAGTTCTTC.

The rearrangement links TRBV5-1 to TRBJ1-1; 9 bases line up with TRBD1. The CDR3 loop spans 16 amino acids. J gave up 5 bases and V 3 bases, and 11 bases lay outside the gene matches. Germline V gene sequence: CDR1 SGHRS, CDR2 YFSETQ. In nucleotides, the CDR3 is TGCGCCAGCAGCTCCCACACTTCGGGGACAGGGACTGAAGCTTTCTTT. Protein sequence: CASSSHTSGTGTEAFF.

This chain joins TRBV29-1 and TRBJ2-5; no firm D call. The CDR3 has 12 residues. Germline V gene data show CDR1 as SQVTM and CDR2 as ANQGSEA. The ends were cut back, 4 bases at V and 1 base at J, with 7 bases in the middle. CDR3 DNA sequence: TGCAGCGTTGGCCAGGCCCAAGAGACCCAGTACTTC. This codes for CSVGQAQETQYF.

This clone was detected only a few times. V and J are TRBV6-5 and TRBJ2-5, with a tentative D call TRBD2 (7 bases). V lost 2 bases, J lost 4 bases, and 17 bases lay in between. The germline CDR1 and CDR2 sequences are MNHEY and SVGAGI. This CDR3 has 16 amino acids. The CDR3 loop is CASSYISPAGAETQYF. CDR3 in DNA: TGTGCCAGCAGTTACATAAGCCCGGCGGGGGCAGAGACCCAGTACTTC.

The chain uses TRBV2 and TRBJ2-5; 10 bases fit TRBD1. With 10 bases clipped from V and 2 bases from J, the junction kept 4 bases outside the gene matches. CDR3 length equals 13 residues. Looked up from germline, CDR1 is SNHLY and CDR2 is FYNNEI. As DNA, the CDR3 is TGTGCCACGACAGGGGGCTATCAAGAGACCCAGTACTTC. It yields the protein CATTGGYQETQYF.

The sample holds one count of this clone. This chain joins TRBV7-8 and TRBJ2-7; TRBD1 matches at 7 bases. Losses at the gene ends were 5 bases for V and 0 bases for J; bases not matched to a gene: 4. Germline V gene lookup returns CDR1 SGHVS and CDR2 FQNEAQ. The CDR3 spans 14 residues. This CDR3 is CASSPTGSSYEQYF. The CDR3 DNA follows: TGTGCCAGCAGCCCGACAGGGAGCTCCTACGAGCAGTACTTC.

The chain recombines TRBV6-2 or TRBV6-3 with TRBJ2-1; 8 bases agree with TRBD2. This CDR3 is built from 15 residues. Germline CDR1 and CDR2: MNHEY and SVGEGT. Losses at the gene ends were 5 bases for V and 0 bases for J; bases not matched to a gene: 3. Here the CDR3 reads CASSRSGSSYNEQFF. The CDR3 DNA sequence: TGTGCCAGCAGTCGCAGCGGGAGCTCCTACAATGAGCAGTTCTTC.

The chain recombines TRBV19 with TRBJ1-2, with 9 bases fitting TRBD1. The ends lost 6 bases at V and 7 bases at J; junction bases unmatched: 9. The length of the CDR3 is 14 residues. CDR1 is LNHDA and CDR2 is SQIVND in the germline V gene (reference sequence). The CDR3: CASRVTGGAGGYTF. The CDR3, as DNA: TGTGCCAGTAGAGTAACAGGGGGCGCGGGTGGCTACACCTTC.

CDR3 residues: CASSLGTGGAYGYTF. For the CDR3, the DNA is TGTGCCAGCAGTTTAGGGACAGGGGGCGCCTATGGCTACACCTTC. The V call is TRBV28, the J call TRBJ1-2; 12 bases fit TRBD1. This CDR3 is 15 amino acids long. V shed 2 bases and J 4 bases; nucleotides not matched to a gene: 2. Germline V gives CDR1 MDHEN, CDR2 SYDVKM.

V usage is TRBV30 and J usage is TRBJ2-3; 11 nucleotides match TRBD2. The CDR3 extends over 18 amino acids. The germline V gene encodes CDR1 GTSNPN and CDR2 SVGIG (reference sequence). V trimming: 4 bases; J trimming: 4 bases; junction bases outside the gene matches: 16. The CDR3 spells CAWNKGRLAGGSPDTQYF. The DNA of the CDR3 is TGTGCCTGGAATAAAGGGAGGCTAGCGGGGGGAAGCCCAGATACGCAGTATTTT. The whole variable domain, remainder taken from reference TRBV30 and TRBJ2-3, is SQTIHQWPATLVQPVGSPLSLECTVEGTSNPNLYWYRQAAGRGLQLLFYSVGIGQISSEVPQNLSASRPQDRQFILSSKKLLLSDSGFYLCAWNKGRLAGGSPDTQYFGPGTRLTVL.

The chain combines TRBV3-1 (or the pseudogene TRBV3-2) with TRBJ2-1; 8 bases fit TRBD2. V gave up 4 bases and J gave up 4 bases; unmatched junction bases: 6. Germline lookup yields CDR1 LGHDT and CDR2 YNNKEL (reference sequence). This CDR3 is 15 amino acids long. The CDR3 nucleotides are TGTGCCAGCAGCCCGAAGCGGGGGAGTTACAATGAGCAGTTCTTC. It yields the protein CASSPKRGSYNEQFF.

The rearrangement joins TRBV11-2 to TRBJ2-7; D remains unclear. The CDR3 consists of 12 residues. CDR1 is SGHAT, CDR2 FQNNGV, per germline. V gave up 8 bases and J gave up 1 base, with 9 bases separating them. CDR3 DNA: TGTGCCAGCGGAAGACTTTCCTACGAGCAGTACTTC. Translation gives CASGRLSYEQYF.

The gene calls are TRBV29-1 and TRBJ1-1; 7 positions match TRBD1. J gave up 0 bases and V 6 bases, and 16 bases lay outside the gene matches. This CDR3 spans 17 amino acids. Germline V gives CDR1 SQVTM, CDR2 ANQGSEA. The CDR3 loop is CSVVLGTGALMNTEAFF. Written as DNA, the CDR3 is TGCAGCGTCGTTTTAGGAACAGGGGCACTCATGAACACTGAAGCTTTCTTT.

The chain employs TRBV5-4 and TRBJ2-3; D may be TRBD2 (5 bases). In germline, CDR1 is SGHNT, CDR2 YYREEE (reference sequence). The length of the CDR3 is 14 residues. The V gene lost 3 bases and the J gene lost 4 bases, with 12 bases spanning the gap. The CDR3 DNA reads TGTGCCAGCAGCTCCAGTAGCGTGGCAGATACGCAGTATTTT. Translated, it gives CASSSSSVADTQYF.

This sequence joins TRBV6-5 and TRBJ2-7, with 10 bases fitting TRBD1. CDR1 is MNHEY, CDR2 SVGAGI, per germline. The junction had 4 bases not matched to a gene; V was cut back by 6 bases and J by 2 bases. The CDR3 is made up of 14 amino acids. The CDR3 region has the DNA TGTGCCAGCAGGGGGGGACAGGGGACCTACGAGCAGTACTTC. This sequence encodes CASRGGQGTYEQYF.

The chain links TRBV19 to TRBJ2-7, with TRBD1 identical over 8 bases. With V trimmed by 3 bases and J by 4 bases, 8 bases remained unmatched. The germline gives CDR1 LNHDA, CDR2 SQIVND (reference sequence). The CDR3 has 15 residues. The CDR3 region has the DNA TGTGCCAGTAGTATGGCCGGACAGGGACCGTACGAGCAGTACTTC. It encodes CASSMAGQGPYEQYF.

This chain links TRBV28 with TRBJ2-7; 9 nucleotides match TRBD1. The germline gives CDR1 MDHEN, CDR2 SYDVKM. This CDR3 has 15 residues. Trimming at V came to 5 bases and at J to 6 bases, leaving 11 bases not matched to a gene. DNA of the CDR3: TGTGCCAGCAGTGGGACAGGGAGTTCAGTAGGCGAGCAGTACTTC. It yields the protein CASSGTGSSVGEQYF.

The rearrangement joins TRBV7-9 to TRBJ2-7, with D possibly matching TRBD2 (5 bases). CDR1 and CDR2 (germline): SEHNR, FQNEAQ (reference sequence). Trimming pared 4 bases from V and 6 bases from J, leaving 13 bases between. The CDR3 runs to 13 residues. The CDR3 bases are TGTGCCAGCAGCTCCTCAACGGGGTCCGAGCAGTACTTC. Encoded protein: CASSSSTGSEQYF.

The chain links TRBV19 to TRBJ1-5; 8 bases agree with TRBD1. Germline V gives CDR1 LNHDA, CDR2 SQIVND (reference sequence). The CDR3 spans 16 residues. Trimming removed 3 bases from V and 3 bases from J; junction bases left unmatched: 7. CDR3 residues: CASSMRQDRVNQPQHF. For the CDR3, the DNA is TGTGCCAGTAGTATGAGGCAGGACAGGGTCAATCAGCCCCAGCATTTT. Complete variable domain (other parts from reference TRBV19 and TRBJ1-5): DGGITQSPKYLFRKEGQNVTLSCEQNLNHDAMYWYRQDPGQGLRLIYYSQIVNDFQKGDIAEGYSVSREKKESFPLTVTSAQKNPTAFYLCASSMRQDRVNQPQHFGDGTRLSIL.